This section outlines one T cell receptor beta chain sequence together with its context. Its antigen is currently unknown. CDR3 and TCR beta VDJ profiling relied on a genomic DNA template. Via MiXCR, TCRdb re-called the reads, giving one row per CDR3 protein. The table shows about 170,000 distinct CDR3 sequences, with 55% to 75% occurring only once. This sample was included in a study of CD8+CD57+ T cells in acquired aplastic anemia. Overall study context: Sequencing produced an average of approximately 11 million reads per healthy donor for CD4+ cells. Study results and limitations: The CD8+ Simpson's diversity of patients and controls was not significantly different. Roughly 31 CD8+ CDR3 sequences were shared between patients and controls.

CDR3 size: 16 residues. Germline V lookup: CDR1 ENHRY, CDR2 SYGVKD. The sample taken for sequencing was sorted CD4+, CD8+, or CD8+CD57+ T cells (not recorded which) from PBMCs. The J gene is TRBJ1-1, the V gene TRBV10-3; 8 positions agree with TRBD1. This sequence originates from a human donor in good health. In DNA, the CDR3 is TGTGACGCCGGACTCATTCCGGACAGGGTTTGCACTGAAGCTTTCTTT. Translation gives CDAGLIPDRVCTEAFF.